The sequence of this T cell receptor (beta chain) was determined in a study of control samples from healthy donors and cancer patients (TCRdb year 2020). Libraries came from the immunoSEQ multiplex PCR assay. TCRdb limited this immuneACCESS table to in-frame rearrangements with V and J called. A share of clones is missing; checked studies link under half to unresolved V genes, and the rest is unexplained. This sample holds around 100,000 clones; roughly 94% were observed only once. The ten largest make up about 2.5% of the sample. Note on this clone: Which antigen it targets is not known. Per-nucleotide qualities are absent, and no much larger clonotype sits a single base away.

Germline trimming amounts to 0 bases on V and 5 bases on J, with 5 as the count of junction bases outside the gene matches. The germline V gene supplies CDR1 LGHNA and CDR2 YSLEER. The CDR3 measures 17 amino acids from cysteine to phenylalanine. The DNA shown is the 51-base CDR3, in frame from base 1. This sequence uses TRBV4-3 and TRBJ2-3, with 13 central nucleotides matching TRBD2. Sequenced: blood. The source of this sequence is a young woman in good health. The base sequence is TGCGCCAGCAGCCAAGAAGGAGGACTAGCGGGAGAAGATACGCAGTATTTT. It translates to CASSQEGGLAGEDTQYF.